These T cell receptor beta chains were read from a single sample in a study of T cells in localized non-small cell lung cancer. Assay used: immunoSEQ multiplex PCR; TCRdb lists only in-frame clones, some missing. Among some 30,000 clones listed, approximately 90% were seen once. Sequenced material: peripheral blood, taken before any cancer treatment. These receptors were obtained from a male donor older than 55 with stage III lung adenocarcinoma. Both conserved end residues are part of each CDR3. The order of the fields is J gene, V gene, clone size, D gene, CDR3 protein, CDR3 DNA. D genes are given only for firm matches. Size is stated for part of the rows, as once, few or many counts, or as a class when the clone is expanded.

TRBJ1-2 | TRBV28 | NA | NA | CASSLLGVQNYGYTF | TGTGCCAGCAGTTTGTTGGGGGTTCAGAACTATGGCTACACCTTC
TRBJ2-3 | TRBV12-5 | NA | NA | CASGPNNGGGTDTQYF | TGTGCTAGTGGTCCAAACAACGGTGGGGGCACAGATACGCAGTATTTT
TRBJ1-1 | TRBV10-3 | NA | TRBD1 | CAIRGTASNTEAFF | TGTGCCATCAGGGGGACAGCCTCGAACACTGAAGCTTTCTTT
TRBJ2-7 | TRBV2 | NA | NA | CASSERDYEQYF | TGTGCCAGCAGTGAAAGGGATTACGAGCAGTACTTC
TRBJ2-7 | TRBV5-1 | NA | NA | CASSLESQVSSYEQYF | TGCGCCAGCAGCTTGGAGTCTCAGGTCAGCTCCTACGAGCAGTACTTC
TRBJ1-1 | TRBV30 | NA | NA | CAFTQAWWGTEAFF | TGTGCCTTTACCCAGGCCTGGTGGGGGACTGAAGCTTTCTTT
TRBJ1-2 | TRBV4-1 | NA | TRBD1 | CASSQDLGQGTPYGYTF | TGCGCCAGCAGCCAAGATCTCGGACAGGGGACTCCCTATGGCTACACCTTC
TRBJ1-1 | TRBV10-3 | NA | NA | CAIRGPRAGNTEAFF | TGTGCCATCAGGGGACCCCGGGCTGGGAACACTGAAGCTTTCTTT
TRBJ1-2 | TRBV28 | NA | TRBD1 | CASSYRGTANYGYTF | TGTGCCAGCAGTTACCGGGGGACAGCCAACTATGGCTACACCTTC
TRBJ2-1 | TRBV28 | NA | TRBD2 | CASSLAGAGAFYNEQFF | TGTGCCAGCAGCCTAGCGGGGGCCGGCGCCTTCTACAATGAGCAGTTCTTC
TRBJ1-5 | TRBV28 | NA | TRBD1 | CASSDTGGRQPQHF | TGTGCCAGCAGTGACACAGGGGGTCGTCAGCCCCAGCATTTT
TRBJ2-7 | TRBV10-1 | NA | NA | CASSDSGLHGEQYF | TGCGCCAGCAGTGACTCCGGGCTCCACGGGGAGCAGTACTTC
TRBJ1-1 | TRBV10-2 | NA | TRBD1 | CASRDWDRGTVAEAFF | TGCGCCAGTCGAGATTGGGACAGGGGAACGGTGGCTGAAGCTTTCTTT
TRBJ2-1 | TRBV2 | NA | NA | CASSGGVRVNEQFF | TGTGCCAGCAGTGGGGGTGTCAGGGTCAATGAGCAGTTCTTC
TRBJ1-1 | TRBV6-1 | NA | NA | CASSFGAGTEAFF | TGTGCCAGCAGCTTCGGCGCGGGGACTGAAGCTTTCTTT
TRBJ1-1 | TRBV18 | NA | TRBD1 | CASRAELQGDAFF | TGTGCCAGCCGAGCCGAACTCCAGGGGGACGCTTTCTTT
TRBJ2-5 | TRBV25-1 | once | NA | CASSAPRLYQETQYF | TGTGCCAGCAGTGCCCCCCGCTTGTACCAAGAGACCCAGTACTTC
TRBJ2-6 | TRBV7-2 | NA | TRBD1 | CASSLGRTGSKGGANVLTF | TGTGCCAGCAGCTTAGGCAGGACAGGGTCTAAGGGTGGGGCCAACGTCCTGACTTTC
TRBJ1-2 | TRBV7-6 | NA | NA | CASSLTEGGHYGYTF | TGTGCCAGCAGCTTAACGGAGGGAGGGCACTATGGCTACACCTTC
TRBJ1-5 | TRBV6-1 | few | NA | CASSEYRARQPQHF | TGTGCCAGCAGTGAGTACAGGGCAAGACAGCCCCAGCATTTT
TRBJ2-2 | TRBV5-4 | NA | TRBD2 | CASSLPLAGVGTGELFF | TGTGCCAGCAGCTTGCCCCTAGCGGGAGTGGGGACCGGGGAGCTGTTTTTT
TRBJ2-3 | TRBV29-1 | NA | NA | CSAHPGAAPQYF | TGCAGCGCACACCCCGGGGCAGCCCCGCAGTATTTT
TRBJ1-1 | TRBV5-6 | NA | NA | CASSLRRQKGTEAFF | TGTGCCAGCAGCTTGAGGCGGCAGAAGGGCACTGAAGCTTTCTTT
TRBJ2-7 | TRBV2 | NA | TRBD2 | CASRRALAGTPEQYF | TGTGCCAGCCGGCGGGCGCTAGCGGGAACACCCGAGCAGTACTTC
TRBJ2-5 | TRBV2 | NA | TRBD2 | CASSGNLAGGLETQYF | TGTGCCAGCAGCGGCAATCTAGCGGGGGGGCTGGAGACCCAGTACTTC
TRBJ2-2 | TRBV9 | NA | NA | CASSVEASSRTGELFF | TGTGCCAGCAGCGTAGAGGCTAGCTCGCGGACCGGGGAGCTGTTTTTT
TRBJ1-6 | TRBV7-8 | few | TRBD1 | CASSGDRASTPLHF | TGTGCCAGCAGCGGGGACAGGGCCTCCACACCCCTCCACTTT
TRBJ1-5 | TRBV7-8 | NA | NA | CASTPGGQGYQPQHF | TGTGCCAGCACCCCAGGTGGGCAGGGCTATCAGCCCCAGCATTTT
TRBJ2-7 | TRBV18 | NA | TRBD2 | CASSQSGGAYEQYF | TGTGCCAGCTCCCAGAGCGGGGGGGCTTACGAGCAGTACTTC
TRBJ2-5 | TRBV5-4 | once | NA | CASSLITGQETQYF | TGTGCCAGCAGCTTGATCACGGGCCAAGAGACCCAGTACTTC
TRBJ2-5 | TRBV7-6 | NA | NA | CASSRGTTQETQYF | TGTGCCAGCAGCCGGGGTACGACCCAAGAGACCCAGTACTTC
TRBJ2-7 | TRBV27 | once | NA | CASSLKEGGYEQYF | TGTGCCAGCAGTTTAAAGGAGGGAGGATACGAGCAGTACTTC
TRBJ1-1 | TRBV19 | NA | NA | CASRLLGAGRTEAFF | TGTGCCAGTAGACTCTTAGGGGCCGGGAGGACTGAAGCTTTCTTT
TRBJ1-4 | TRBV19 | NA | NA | CASSISGDTNEKLFF | TGTGCCAGTAGTATCTCAGGGGATACTAATGAAAAACTGTTTTTT
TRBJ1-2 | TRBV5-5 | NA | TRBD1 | CASSLDRDRGWLHGYTF | TGTGCCAGCAGCTTAGACCGGGACAGGGGGTGGTTACATGGCTACACCTTC
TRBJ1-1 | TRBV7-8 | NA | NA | CASSPAGVGPGVRVNTEAFF | TGTGCCAGCAGCCCCGCGGGAGTGGGGCCAGGGGTGCGTGTGAACACTGAAGCTTTCTTT
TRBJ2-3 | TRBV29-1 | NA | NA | CSVEDGQRYTQYF | TGCAGCGTTGAAGATGGGCAGAGGTATACGCAGTATTTT
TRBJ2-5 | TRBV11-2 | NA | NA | CASSISGGRGMETQYF | TGTGCCAGCAGCATAAGCGGCGGCAGGGGCATGGAGACCCAGTACTTC
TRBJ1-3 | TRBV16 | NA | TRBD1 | CASSRSRGTGNTIYF | TGTGCCAGCAGCCGTTCCAGGGGGACTGGAAACACCATATATTTT
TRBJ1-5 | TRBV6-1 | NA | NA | CASSDGQGNNQPQHF | TGTGCCAGCAGTGACGGGCAGGGGAACAATCAGCCCCAGCATTTT
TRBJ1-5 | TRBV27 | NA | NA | CASSPRRSNQPQHF | TGTGCCAGCAGTCCCCGACGGTCCAATCAGCCCCAGCATTTT
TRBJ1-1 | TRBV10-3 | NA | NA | CAISESREAFF | TGTGCCATCAGTGAGTCCCGTGAAGCTTTCTTT
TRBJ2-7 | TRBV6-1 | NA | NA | CASVITGVAYEQYF | TGTGCCAGCGTAATTACCGGGGTTGCCTACGAGCAGTACTTC